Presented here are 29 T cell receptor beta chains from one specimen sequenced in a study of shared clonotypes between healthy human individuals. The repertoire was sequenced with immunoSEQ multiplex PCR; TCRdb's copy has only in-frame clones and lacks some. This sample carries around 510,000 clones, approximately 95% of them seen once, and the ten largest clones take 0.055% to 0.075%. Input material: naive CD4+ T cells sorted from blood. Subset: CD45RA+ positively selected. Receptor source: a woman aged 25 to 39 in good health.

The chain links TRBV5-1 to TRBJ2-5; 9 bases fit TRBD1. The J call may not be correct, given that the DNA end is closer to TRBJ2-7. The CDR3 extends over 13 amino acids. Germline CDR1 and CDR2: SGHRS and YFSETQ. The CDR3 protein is CASSHGTGSEQYF. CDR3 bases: TGCGCCAGCAGCCATGGGACAGGGAGCGAGCAGTACTTC.

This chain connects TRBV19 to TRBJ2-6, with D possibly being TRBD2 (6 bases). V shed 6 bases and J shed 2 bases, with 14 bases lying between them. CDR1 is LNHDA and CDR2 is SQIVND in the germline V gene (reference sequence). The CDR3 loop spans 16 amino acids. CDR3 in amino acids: CASSPGGGAGANVLTF. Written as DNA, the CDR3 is TGTGCCAGTAGCCCTGGTGGCGGGGCTGGGGCCAACGTCCTGACTTTC.

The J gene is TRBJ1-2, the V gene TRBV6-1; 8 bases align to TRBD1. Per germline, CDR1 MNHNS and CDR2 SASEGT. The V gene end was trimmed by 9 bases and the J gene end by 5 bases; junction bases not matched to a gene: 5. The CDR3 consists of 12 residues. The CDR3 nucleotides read TGTGCCAGTAGGGGACAGGAATATGGCTACACCTTC. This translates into CASRGQEYGYTF.

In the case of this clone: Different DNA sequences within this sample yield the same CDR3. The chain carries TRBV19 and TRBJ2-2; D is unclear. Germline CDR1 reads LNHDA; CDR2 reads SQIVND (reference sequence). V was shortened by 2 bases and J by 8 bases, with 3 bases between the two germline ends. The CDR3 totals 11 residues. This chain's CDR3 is CASSISGELFF. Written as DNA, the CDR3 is TGTGCCAGTAGTATATCTGGGGAGCTGTTTTTT.

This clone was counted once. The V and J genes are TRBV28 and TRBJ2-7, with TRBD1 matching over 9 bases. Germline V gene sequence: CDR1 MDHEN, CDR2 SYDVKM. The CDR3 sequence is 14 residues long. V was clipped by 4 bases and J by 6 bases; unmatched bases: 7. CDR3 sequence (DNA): TGTGCCAGCAGTTCGGGGACAGGGCCAGGCGAGCAGTACTTC. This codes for CASSSGTGPGEQYF.

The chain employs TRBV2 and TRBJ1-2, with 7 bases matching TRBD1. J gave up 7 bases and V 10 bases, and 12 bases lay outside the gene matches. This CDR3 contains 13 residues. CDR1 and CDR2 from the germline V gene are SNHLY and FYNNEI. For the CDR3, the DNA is TGTGCCACGACAGGGTCCACCGGGAGTGGCTACACCTTC. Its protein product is CATTGSTGSGYTF.

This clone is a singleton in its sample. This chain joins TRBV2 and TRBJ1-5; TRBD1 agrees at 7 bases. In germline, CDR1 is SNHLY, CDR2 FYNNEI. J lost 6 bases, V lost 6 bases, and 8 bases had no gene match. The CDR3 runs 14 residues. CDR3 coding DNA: TGTGCCAGCAGGGAGGGGGCGCAAGTTCAGCCCCAGCATTTT. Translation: CASREGAQVQPQHF.

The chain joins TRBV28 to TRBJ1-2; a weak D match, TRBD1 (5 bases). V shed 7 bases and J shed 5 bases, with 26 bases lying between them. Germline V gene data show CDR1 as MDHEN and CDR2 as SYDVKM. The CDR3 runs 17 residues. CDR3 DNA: TGTGCCAGCACCTCAGTTTGGGACCCATCTCTGGGGTATGGCTACACCTTC. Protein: CASTSVWDPSLGYGYTF.

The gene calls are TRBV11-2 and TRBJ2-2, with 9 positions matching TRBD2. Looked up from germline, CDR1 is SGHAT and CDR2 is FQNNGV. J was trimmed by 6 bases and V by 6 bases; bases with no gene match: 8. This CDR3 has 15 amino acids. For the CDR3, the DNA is TGTGCCAGCAGTCCCTTCAGCGGGAGGCCCGGGGAGCTGTTTTTT. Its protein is CASSPFSGRPGELFF.

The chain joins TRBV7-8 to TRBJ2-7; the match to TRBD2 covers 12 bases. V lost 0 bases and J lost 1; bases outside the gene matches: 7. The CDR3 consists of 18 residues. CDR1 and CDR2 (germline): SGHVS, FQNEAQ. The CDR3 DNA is TGTGCCAGCAGCTTAGCTAGGACTAGCGGGATGGTTTCCTACGAGCAGTACTTC. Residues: CASSLARTSGMVSYEQYF. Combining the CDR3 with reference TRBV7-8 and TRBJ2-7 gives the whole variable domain GAGVSQSPRYKVAKRGQDVALRCDPISGHVSLFWYQQALGQGPEFLTYFQNEAQLDKSGLPSDRFFAERPEGSVSTLKIQRTQQEDSAVYLCASSLARTSGMVSYEQYFGPGTRLTVT.

Written as DNA, the CDR3 is TGTGCCAGCAGTGAGCTGACTAGCGGGCCAACCTACGAGCAGTACTTC. It specifies CASSELTSGPTYEQYF. The gene calls are TRBV6-1 and TRBJ2-7; 10 bases align to TRBD2. The germline V gene encodes CDR1 MNHNS and CDR2 SASEGT. The CDR3 runs 16 residues. The ends lost 3 bases at V and 2 bases at J; junction bases unmatched: 7.

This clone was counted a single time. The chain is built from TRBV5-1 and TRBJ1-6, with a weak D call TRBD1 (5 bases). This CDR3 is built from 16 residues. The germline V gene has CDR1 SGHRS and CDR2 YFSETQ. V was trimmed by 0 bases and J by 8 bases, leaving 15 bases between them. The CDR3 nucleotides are TGCGCCAGCAGCTTGGCGCGGGGAAAGGGGCATTCACCCCTCCACTTT. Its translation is CASSLARGKGHSPLHF.

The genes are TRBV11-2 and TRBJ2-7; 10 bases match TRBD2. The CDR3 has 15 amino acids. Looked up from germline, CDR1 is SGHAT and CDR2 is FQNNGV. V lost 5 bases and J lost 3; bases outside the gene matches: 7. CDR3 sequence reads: CASSPTSGIVYEQYF. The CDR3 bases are TGTGCCAGCAGCCCTACTAGCGGGATAGTCTACGAGCAGTACTTC.

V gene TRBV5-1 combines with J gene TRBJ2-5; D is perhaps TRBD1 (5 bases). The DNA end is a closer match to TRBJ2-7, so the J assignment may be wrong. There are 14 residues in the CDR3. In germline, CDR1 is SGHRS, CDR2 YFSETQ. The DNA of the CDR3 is TGCGCCAGCAGCTTGGCTACAGGCGCCTACGAGCAGTACTTC. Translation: CASSLATGAYEQYF.

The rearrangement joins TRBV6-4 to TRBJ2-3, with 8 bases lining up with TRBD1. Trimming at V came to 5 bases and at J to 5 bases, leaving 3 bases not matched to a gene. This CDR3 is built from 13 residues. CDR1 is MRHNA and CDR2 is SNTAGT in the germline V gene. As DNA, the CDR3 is TGTGCCAGCAGTTATACAGGGGGAGATACGCAGTATTTT. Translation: CASSYTGGDTQYF.

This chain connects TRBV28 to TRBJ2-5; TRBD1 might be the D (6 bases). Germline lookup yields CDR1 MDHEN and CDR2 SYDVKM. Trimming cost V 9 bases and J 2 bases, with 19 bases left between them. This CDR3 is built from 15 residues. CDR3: CASYTQGRGQETQYF. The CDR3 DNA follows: TGTGCCAGTTACACACAGGGAAGAGGGCAAGAGACCCAGTACTTC.

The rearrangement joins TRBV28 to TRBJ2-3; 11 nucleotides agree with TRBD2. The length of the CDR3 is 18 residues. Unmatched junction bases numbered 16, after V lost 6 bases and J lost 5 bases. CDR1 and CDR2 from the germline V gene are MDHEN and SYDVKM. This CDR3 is CASRPPRLAGGPGDTQYF. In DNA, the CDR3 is TGTGCCAGCAGACCTCCCCGGCTAGCGGGAGGACCGGGAGATACGCAGTATTTT.

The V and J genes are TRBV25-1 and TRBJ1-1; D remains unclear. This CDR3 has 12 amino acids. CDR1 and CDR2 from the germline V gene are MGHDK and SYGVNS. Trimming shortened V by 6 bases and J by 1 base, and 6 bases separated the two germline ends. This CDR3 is CASSLQNTEAFF. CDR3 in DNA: TGTGCCAGCAGCCTGCAGAACACTGAAGCTTTCTTT.

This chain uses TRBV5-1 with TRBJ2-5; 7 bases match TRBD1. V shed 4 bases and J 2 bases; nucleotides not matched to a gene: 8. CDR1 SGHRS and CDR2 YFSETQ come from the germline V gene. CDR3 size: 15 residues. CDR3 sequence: CASSRPGTAQETQYF. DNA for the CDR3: TGCGCCAGCAGCCGGCCGGGGACAGCTCAAGAGACCCAGTACTTC.

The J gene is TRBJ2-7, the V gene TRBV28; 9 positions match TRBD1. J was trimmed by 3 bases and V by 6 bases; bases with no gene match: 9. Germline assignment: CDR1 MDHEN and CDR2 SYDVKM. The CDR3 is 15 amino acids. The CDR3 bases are TGTGCCAGCAGCCTCACCGGGACAGGGCTCTACGAGCAGTACTTC. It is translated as CASSLTGTGLYEQYF.

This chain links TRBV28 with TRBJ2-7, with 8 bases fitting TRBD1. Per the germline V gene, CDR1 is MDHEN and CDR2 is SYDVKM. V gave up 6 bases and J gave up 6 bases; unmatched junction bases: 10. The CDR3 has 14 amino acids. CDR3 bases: TGTGCCAGCAGCCTACGACTCAGGGGGCGCGAGCAGTACTTC. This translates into CASSLRLRGREQYF.

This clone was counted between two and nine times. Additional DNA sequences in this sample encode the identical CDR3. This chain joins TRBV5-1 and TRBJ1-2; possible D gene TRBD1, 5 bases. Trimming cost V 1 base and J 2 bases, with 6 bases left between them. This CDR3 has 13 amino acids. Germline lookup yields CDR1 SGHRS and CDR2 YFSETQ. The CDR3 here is CASSLRGNYGYTF. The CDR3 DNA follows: TGCGCCAGCAGCTTGCGGGGGAACTATGGCTACACCTTC.

CDR3 protein: CASSSWTQTSGTDTQYF. In DNA form, the CDR3 reads TGTGCCAGCAGCTCCTGGACCCAGACTAGCGGCACAGATACGCAGTATTTT. V and J are TRBV5-8 and TRBJ2-3; 8 nucleotides agree with TRBD2. The V gene's germline CDR1 is SGHTS and CDR2 YDEGEE. The CDR3 is 17 residues long. V trimming: 3 bases; J trimming: 1 base; junction bases outside the gene matches: 10.

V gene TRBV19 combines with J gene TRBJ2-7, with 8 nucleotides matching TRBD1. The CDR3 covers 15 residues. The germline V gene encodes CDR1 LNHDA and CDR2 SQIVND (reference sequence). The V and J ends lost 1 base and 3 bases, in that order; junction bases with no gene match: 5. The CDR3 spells CASSIAGQGIYEQYF. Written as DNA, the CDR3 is TGTGCCAGTAGTATAGCTGGACAGGGTATCTACGAGCAGTACTTC.

The CDR3 region has the DNA TGCGCCAGCAGCTCTCTCATATCCCCTGGGGCCAACGTCCTGACTTTC. It encodes CASSSLISPGANVLTF. This rearrangement joins TRBV5-1 to TRBJ2-6; no clear D gene. The germline gives CDR1 SGHRS, CDR2 YFSETQ. V was shortened by 3 bases and J by 2 bases, with 12 bases between the two germline ends. The CDR3 runs 16 residues.

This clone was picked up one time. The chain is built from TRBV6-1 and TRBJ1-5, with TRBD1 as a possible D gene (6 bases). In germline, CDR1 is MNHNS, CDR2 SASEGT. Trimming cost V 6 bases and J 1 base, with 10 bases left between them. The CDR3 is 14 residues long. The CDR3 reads CASRPRGSNQPQHF. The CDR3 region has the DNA TGTGCCAGCAGACCCAGGGGCAGCAATCAGCCCCAGCATTTT.

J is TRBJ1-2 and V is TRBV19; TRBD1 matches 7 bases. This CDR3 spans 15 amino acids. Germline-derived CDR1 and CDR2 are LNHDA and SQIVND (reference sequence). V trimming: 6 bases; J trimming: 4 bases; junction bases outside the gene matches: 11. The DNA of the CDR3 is TGTGCCAGTAGAAGAACCGGACAGGTATTCTATGGCTACACCTTC. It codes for CASRRTGQVFYGYTF.

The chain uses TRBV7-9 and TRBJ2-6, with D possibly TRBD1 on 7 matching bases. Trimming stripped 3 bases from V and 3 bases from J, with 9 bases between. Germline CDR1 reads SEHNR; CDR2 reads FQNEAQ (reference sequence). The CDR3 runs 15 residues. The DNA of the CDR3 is TGTGCCAGCAGCTTCCAGGGGGGTGGGGCCAACGTCCTGACTTTC. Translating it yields CASSFQGGGANVLTF.

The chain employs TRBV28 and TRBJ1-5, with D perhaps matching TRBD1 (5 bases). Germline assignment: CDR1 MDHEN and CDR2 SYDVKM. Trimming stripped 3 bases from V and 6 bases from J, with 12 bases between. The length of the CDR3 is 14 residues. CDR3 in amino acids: CASSFRDPGQPQHF. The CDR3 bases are TGTGCCAGCAGTTTTCGGGACCCAGGTCAGCCCCAGCATTTT.